These 5 T cell receptor beta chains originate from one sample sequenced in a study of blood T cells in healthy people across ages. Combining a sample-barcoded 5' primer with a J-beta primer mix, a second PCR ran for roughly 7 to 12 cycles. Via MiXCR, TCRdb re-called the 5' RACE reads, giving one row per CDR3 protein. The sample lists hundreds of thousands of distinct CDR3 sequences, less than 35% seen once, with less than 20% in the top ten. The sample consisted of blood. These receptors were collected from a woman of 80 years or more in good health.

In this sample, this clonotype turned up many times. The chain is built from TRBV10-3 and TRBJ2-3; D ambiguous. The germline V gene encodes CDR1 ENHRY and CDR2 SYGVKD. The CDR3 totals 14 residues. The V gene lost 3 bases and the J gene lost 4 bases, with 11 bases spanning the gap. CDR3 in DNA: TGTGCCATCAGTGAACCTGGGGTCCCAGATACGCAGTATTTT. It translates to CAISEPGVPDTQYF.

The chain uses TRBV20-1 and TRBJ2-1; a weak D match, TRBD1 (6 bases). This CDR3 is 15 amino acids long. V dropped 2 bases and J dropped 2 bases, with 13 bases sitting between them. CDR1 and CDR2 from the germline V gene are DFQATT and SNEGSKA (reference sequence). The CDR3 DNA sequence: TGCAGTGCTAGAACCCTGGACAGAGCCTACAATGAGCAGTTCTTC. Protein product: CSARTLDRAYNEQFF.

Worth noting for this clonotype: Being one base from a much bigger clone, this may be a read error. The J gene is TRBJ2-1, the V gene TRBV20-1, with 14 bases matching TRBD2. With V trimmed by 2 bases and J by 5 bases, 2 bases remained unmatched. The CDR3 is 15 amino acids. CDR1 is DFQATT, CDR2 SNEGSKA, per germline (reference sequence). The CDR3 region has the DNA TGCAGTGCTAGAAGGGGACTAGCGGGGGACAATGAGCAGTTCTTC. Residues: CSARRGLAGDNEQFF.

CDR3 loop: CASSITGTGANVLTF. Here the CDR3 DNA reads TGTGCCAGTAGTATTACAGGTACTGGGGCCAACGTCCTGACTTTC. The chain couples TRBV19 to TRBJ2-6, with D maybe TRBD1 (5 bases). There are 15 residues in the CDR3. CDR1 and CDR2 from the germline V gene are LNHDA and SQIVND (reference sequence). Trimming cost V 3 bases and J 2 bases, with 8 bases left between them. Combining the CDR3 with reference TRBV19 and TRBJ2-6 gives the whole variable domain DGGITQSPKYLFRKEGQNVTLSCEQNLNHDAMYWYRQDPGQGLRLIYYSQIVNDFQKGDIAEGYSVSREKKESFPLTVTSAQKNPTAFYLCASSITGTGANVLTFGAGSRLTVL.

This clonotype was observed many times. This sequence joins TRBV20-1 and TRBJ2-7; 9 bases agree with TRBD1. The CDR3 contains 16 residues. The J segment lost 3 bases and the V segment lost 0 bases, leaving 9 bases of the junction unmatched. Germline V CDR1 and CDR2: DFQATT, SNEGSKA (reference sequence). Here the CDR3 reads CSAREGQGQAFYEQYF. The DNA for the CDR3 is TGCAGTGCTAGAGAGGGACAGGGACAAGCCTTCTACGAGCAGTACTTC.